This T cell receptor beta chain was sequenced during a study of CD8 T cells in ankylosing spondylitis. Study-wide results and limits: Certain motif variants had earlier been reported in reactive arthritis synovial fluid and blood. In ankylosing spondylitis patients, matched synovial fluid reportedly showed significant enrichment of disease-linked clones. Relatively scarce in peripheral blood, disease-linked clones were CD8+. Apparently characteristic of ankylosing spondylitis blood was a TCR beta motif (about 8 highly homologous variants).

TCRdb re-analysed the 5' RACE reads in MiXCR, keeping a single row per CDR3 protein. The data contain approximately 300,000 distinct CDR3 sequences, more than 20% of them singletons. Germline assignment: CDR1 MNHEY and CDR2 SVGAGI. Trimming at V came to 2 bases and at J to 3 bases, leaving 8 bases not matched to a gene. CDR3 length equals 17 residues. This clonotype was recorded a few times. Its antigen remains unknown. This clonotype originated in a female donor with ankylosing spondylitis or in good health (not recorded which). Sequenced sample: blood, either unsorted or a sorted T cell fraction (not recorded which). J is TRBJ1-2 and V is TRBV6-5; 11 bases line up with TRBD1. CDR3 residues: CASSYKWTGGADYGYTF. The CDR3, as DNA: TGTGCCAGCAGTTACAAATGGACAGGGGGCGCGGACTATGGCTACACCTTC.